This T cell receptor beta chain appears in the sequencing data of a study of blood T cells in healthy people across ages. Notes on the study in general: It was held that the diversity estimates obtained from one million T cells were underestimates. The unknown donor CMV status may have confounded expanded clonotype changes.

In this sample, this clonotype turned up many times. Its antigen is as yet unknown. The CDR3 is made up of 14 amino acids. Germline V gene sequence: CDR1 SQVTM, CDR2 ANQGSEA. V lost 5 bases and J lost 8, with 18 bases in between. Next came a second PCR, run for about 6 to 11 cycles, which used a sample-barcoded 5' primer along with a J-beta primer mix. TCRdb recomputed calls from the 5' RACE reads with MiXCR, one row per CDR3 protein. Here the sample spans some 780,000 distinct CDR3 sequences, roughly three fifths being singletons. The source is a man aged 35-49 years in good health. The J gene is TRBJ1-4, the V gene TRBV29-1, with D perhaps TRBD1 (5 bases). The sample comprised blood. The CDR3 DNA is TGCAGCGTTACTCTAACAGGAGGTAGCGAAAAACTGTTTTTT. Translation gives CSVTLTGGSEKLFF.